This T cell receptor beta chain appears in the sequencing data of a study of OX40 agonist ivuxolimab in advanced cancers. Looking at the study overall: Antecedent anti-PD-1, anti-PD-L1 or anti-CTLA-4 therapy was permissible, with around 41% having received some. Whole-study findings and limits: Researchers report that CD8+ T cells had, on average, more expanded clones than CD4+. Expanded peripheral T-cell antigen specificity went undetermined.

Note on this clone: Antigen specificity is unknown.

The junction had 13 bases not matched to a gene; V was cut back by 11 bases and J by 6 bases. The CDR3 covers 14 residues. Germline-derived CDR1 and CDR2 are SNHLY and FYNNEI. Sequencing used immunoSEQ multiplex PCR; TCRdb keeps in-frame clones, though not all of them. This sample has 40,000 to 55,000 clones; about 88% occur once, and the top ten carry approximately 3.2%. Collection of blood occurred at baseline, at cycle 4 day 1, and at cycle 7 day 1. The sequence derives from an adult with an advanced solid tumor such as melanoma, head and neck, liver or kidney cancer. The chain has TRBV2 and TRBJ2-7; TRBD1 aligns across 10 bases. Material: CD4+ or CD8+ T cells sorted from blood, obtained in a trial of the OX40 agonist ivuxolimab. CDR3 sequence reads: CAGHSDRGLSEQYF. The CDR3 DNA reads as TGTGCCGGACACTCTGACAGGGGGCTCTCCGAGCAGTACTTC.